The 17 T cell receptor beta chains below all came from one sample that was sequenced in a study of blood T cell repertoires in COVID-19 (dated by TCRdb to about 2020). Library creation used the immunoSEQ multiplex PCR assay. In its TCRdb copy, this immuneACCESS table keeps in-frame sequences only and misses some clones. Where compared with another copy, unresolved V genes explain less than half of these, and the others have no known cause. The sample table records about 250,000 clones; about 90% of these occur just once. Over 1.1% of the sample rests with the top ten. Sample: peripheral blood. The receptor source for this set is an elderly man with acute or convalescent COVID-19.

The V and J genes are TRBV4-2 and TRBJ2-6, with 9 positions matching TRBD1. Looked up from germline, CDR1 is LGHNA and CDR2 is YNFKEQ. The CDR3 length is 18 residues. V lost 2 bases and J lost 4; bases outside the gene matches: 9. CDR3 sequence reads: CASSQQLTGGSGANVLTF. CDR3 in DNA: TGTGCCAGCAGCCAACAGTTGACAGGGGGGTCGGGGGCCAACGTCCTGACTTTC.

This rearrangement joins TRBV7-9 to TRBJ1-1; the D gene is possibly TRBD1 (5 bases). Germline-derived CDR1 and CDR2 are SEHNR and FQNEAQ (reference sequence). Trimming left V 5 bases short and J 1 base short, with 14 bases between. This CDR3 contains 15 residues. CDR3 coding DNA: TGTGCCAGCAGCGCCCCGGGACTTACGAACACTGAAGCTTTCTTT. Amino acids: CASSAPGLTNTEAFF.

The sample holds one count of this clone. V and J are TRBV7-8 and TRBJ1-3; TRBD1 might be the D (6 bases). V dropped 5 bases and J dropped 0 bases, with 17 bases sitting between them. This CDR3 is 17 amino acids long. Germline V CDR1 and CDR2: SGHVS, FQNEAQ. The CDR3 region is CASSPRQVSSSGNTIYF. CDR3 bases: TGTGCCAGCAGCCCCCGACAGGTTTCCAGCTCTGGAAACACCATATATTTT. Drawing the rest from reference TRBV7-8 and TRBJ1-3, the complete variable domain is GAGVSQSPRYKVAKRGQDVALRCDPISGHVSLFWYQQALGQGPEFLTYFQNEAQLDKSGLPSDRFFAERPEGSVSTLKIQRTQQEDSAVYLCASSPRQVSSSGNTIYFGEGSWLTVV.

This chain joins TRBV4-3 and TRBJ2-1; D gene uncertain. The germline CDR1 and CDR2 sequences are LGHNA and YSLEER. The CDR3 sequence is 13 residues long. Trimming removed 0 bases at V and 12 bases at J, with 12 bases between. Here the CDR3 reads CASSQDLLIGQFF. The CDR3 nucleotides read TGCGCCAGCAGCCAAGATTTACTTATCGGGCAGTTCTTC.

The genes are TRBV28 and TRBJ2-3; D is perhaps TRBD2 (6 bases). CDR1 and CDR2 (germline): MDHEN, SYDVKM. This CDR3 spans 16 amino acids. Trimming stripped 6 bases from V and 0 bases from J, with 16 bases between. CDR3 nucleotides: TGTGCCAGCAGCCTGCTGGGCCTAGCGAGCACAGATACGCAGTATTTT. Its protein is CASSLLGLASTDTQYF.

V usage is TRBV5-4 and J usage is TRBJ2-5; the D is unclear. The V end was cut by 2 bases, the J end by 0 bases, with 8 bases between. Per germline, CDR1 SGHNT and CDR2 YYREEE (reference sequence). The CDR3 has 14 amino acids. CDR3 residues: CASSFSANQETQYF. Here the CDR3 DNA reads TGTGCCAGCAGCTTCAGCGCGAACCAAGAGACCCAGTACTTC.

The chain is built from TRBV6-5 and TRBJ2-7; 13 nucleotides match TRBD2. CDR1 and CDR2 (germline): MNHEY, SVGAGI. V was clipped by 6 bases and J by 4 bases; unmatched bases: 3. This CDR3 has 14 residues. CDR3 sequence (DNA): TGTGCCAGCAGGGGGACTAGCGGGGCTTACGAGCAGTACTTC. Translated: CASRGTSGAYEQYF.

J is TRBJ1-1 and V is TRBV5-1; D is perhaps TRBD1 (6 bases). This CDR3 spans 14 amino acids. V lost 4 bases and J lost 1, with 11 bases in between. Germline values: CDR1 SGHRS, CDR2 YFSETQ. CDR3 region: CASSLNRENTEAFF. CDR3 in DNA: TGCGCCAGCAGCCTCAACAGGGAGAACACTGAAGCTTTCTTT.

The CDR3 bases are TGTGCCACCAGTGATCCAAGCGCCTCTAGCGGGGCTAACAATGAGCAGTTCTTC. Translating it yields CATSDPSASSGANNEQFF. The chain is built from TRBV24-1 and TRBJ2-1; 9 bases map to TRBD2. Germline assignment: CDR1 KGHDR and CDR2 SFDVKD. The CDR3 loop spans 18 amino acids. The V and J ends lost 3 bases and 5 bases, in that order; junction bases with no gene match: 13.

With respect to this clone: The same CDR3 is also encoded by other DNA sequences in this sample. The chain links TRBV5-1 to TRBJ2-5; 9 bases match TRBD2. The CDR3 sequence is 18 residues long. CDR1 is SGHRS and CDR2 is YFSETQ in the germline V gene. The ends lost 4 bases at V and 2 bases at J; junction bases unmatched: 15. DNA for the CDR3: TGCGCCAGCAGCCCGGGACTCGCGGGGGGGAGGGAACAAGAGACCCAGTACTTC. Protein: CASSPGLAGGREQETQYF.

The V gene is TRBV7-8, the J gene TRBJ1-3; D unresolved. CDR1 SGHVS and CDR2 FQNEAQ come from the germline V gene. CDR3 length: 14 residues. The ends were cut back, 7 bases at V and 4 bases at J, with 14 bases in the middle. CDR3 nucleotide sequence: TGTGCCAGCACCTTTGGAGGGTTCGGAAACACCATATATTTT. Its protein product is CASTFGGFGNTIYF. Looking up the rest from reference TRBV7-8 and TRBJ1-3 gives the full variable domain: GAGVSQSPRYKVAKRGQDVALRCDPISGHVSLFWYQQALGQGPEFLTYFQNEAQLDKSGLPSDRFFAERPEGSVSTLKIQRTQQEDSAVYLCASTFGGFGNTIYFGEGSWLTVV.

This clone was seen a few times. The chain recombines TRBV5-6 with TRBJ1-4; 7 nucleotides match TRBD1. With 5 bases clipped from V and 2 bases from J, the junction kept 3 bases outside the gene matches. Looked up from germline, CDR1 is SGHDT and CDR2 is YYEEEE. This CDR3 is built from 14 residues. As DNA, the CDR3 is TGTGCCAGCAGTCAGGGGGGCACTAATGAAAAACTGTTTTTT. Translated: CASSQGGTNEKLFF.

This CDR3 reads CASSQAGQGGYTF. The CDR3 nucleotides are TGTGCCAGCAGCCAAGCCGGACAGGGAGGCTACACCTTC. The V and J genes are TRBV3-1 (or the pseudogene TRBV3-2) and TRBJ1-2, with 8 bases identical to TRBD1. Trimming removed 1 base from V and 8 bases from J; junction bases left unmatched: 3. CDR1 is LGHDT and CDR2 is YNNKEL in the germline V gene (reference sequence). This CDR3 contains 13 residues.

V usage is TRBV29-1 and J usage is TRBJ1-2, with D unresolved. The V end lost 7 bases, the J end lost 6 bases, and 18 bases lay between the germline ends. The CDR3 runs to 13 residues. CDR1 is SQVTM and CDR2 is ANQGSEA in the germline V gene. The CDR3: CSAAKGRVDGYTF. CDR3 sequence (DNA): TGCAGCGCCGCGAAAGGGAGGGTTGATGGCTACACCTTC.

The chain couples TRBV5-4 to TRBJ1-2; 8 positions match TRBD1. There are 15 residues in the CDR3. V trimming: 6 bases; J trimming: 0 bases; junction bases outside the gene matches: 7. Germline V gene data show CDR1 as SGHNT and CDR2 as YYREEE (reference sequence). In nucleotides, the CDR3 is TGTGCCAGCATCCCCTGGGACAGGCCTAACTATGGCTACACCTTC. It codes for CASIPWDRPNYGYTF.

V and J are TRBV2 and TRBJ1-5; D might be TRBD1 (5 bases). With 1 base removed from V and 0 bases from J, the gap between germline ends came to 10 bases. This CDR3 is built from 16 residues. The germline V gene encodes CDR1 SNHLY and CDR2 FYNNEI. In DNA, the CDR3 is TGTGCCAGCAGTGAAGAGGTGGGGCTTAGCAATCAGCCCCAGCATTTT. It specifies CASSEEVGLSNQPQHF.

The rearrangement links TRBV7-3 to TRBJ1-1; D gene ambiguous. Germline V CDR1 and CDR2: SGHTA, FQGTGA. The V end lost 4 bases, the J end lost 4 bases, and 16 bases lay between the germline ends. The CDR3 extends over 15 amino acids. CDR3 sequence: CASSSRRDGITEAFF. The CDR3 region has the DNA TGTGCCAGCAGCTCACGGAGGGATGGGATCACTGAAGCTTTCTTT.